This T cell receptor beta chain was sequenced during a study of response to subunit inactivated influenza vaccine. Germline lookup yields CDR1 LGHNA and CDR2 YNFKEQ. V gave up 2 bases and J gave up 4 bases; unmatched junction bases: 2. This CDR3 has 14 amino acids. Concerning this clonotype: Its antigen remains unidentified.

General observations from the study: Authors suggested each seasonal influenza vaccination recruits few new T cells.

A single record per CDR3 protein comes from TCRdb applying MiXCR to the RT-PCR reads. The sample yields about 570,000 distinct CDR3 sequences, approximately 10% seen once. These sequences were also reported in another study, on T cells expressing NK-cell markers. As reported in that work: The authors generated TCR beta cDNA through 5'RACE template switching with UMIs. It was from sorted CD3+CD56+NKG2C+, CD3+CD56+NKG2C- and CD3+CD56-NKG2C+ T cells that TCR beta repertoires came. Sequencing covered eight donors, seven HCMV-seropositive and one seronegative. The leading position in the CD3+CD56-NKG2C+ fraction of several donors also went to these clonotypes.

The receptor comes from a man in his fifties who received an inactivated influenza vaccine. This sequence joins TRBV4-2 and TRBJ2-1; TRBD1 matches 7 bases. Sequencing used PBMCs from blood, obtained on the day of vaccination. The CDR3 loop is CASSQQGVYNEQFF. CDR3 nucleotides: TGTGCCAGCAGCCAACAGGGGGTTTACAATGAGCAGTTCTTC.